This T cell receptor (beta chain) comes out of a study of T cells in tumors after PD-1 blockade. At the level of the study: During anti-PD-1 treatment, some patients continued daily vismodegib 150 mg.

Tumor or blood genomic DNA was sequenced, with inputs of about 616 ng to 6,004 ng. CDR1 and CDR2 from the germline V gene are LNHNV and YYDKDF (reference sequence). V lost 0 bases to trimming and J lost 7 bases, with 13 bases between them. This CDR3 region has 14 residues. TCRdb keeps only in-frame clones here, not all; method: immunoSEQ multiplex PCR. This table holds under 75,000 clones, 74% found once. The clonotype originates from a human donor with basal cell carcinoma. Source: PBMCs, taken after anti-PD-1 treatment. V and J are TRBV15 and TRBJ2-7, with D uncertain. Here the CDR3 DNA reads TGTGCCACCAGCAGAGATTTAGCATCGCGGGAGCAGTACTTC. Protein product: CATSRDLASREQYF.